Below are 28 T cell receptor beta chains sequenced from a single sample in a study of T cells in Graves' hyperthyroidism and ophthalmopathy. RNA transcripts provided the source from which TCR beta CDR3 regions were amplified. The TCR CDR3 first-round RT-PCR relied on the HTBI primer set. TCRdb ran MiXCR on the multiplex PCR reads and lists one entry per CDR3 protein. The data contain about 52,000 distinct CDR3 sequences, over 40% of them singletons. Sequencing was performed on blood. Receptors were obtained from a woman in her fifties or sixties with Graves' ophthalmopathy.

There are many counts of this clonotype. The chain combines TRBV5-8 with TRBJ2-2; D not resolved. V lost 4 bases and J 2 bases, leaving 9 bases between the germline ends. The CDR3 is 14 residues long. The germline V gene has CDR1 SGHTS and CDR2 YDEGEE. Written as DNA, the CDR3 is TGTGCCAGCAGCCCCACCGCCAACACCGGGGAGCTGTTTTTT. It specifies CASSPTANTGELFF.

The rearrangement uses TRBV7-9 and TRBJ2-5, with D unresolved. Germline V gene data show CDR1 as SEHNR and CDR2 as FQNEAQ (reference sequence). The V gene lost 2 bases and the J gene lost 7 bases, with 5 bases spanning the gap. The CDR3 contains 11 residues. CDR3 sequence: CASSLPPTQYF. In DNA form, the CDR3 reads TGTGCCAGCAGCTTACCCCCGACCCAGTACTTC. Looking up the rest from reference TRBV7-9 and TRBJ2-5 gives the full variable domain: DTGVSQNPRHKITKRGQNVTFRCDPISEHNRLYWYRQTLGQGPEFLTYFQNEAQLEKSRLLSDRFSAERPKGSFSTLEIQRTEQGDSAMYLCASSLPPTQYFGPGTRLLVL.

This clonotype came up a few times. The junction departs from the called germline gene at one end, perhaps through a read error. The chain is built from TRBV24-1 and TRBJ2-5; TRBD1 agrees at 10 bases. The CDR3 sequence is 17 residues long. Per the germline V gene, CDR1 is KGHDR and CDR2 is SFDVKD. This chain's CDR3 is CAASDYRTGGFEGTQYF. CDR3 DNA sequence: TGTGCCGCCAGTGATTACCGGACAGGGGGGTTTGAGGGGACCCAGTACTTC.

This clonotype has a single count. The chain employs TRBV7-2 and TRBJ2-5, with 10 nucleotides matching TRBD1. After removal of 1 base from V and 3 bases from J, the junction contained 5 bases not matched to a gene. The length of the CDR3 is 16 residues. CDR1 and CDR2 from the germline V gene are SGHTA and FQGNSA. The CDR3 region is CASSLGPGTGEETQYF. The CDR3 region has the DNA TGTGCCAGCAGCTTAGGTCCAGGGACAGGGGAAGAGACCCAGTACTTC.

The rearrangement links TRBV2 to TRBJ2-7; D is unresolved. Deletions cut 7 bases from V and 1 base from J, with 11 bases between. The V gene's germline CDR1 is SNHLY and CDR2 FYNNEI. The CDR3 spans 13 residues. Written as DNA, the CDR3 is TGTGCCAGCAACGGTAGACTGTCCTACGAGCAGTACTTC. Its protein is CASNGRLSYEQYF.

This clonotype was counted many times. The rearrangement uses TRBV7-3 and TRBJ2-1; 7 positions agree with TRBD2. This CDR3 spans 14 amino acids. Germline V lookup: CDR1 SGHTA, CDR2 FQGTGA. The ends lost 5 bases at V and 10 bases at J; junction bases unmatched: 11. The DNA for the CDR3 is TGTGCCAGCAGCCCCGCCGGGTTCGGGGGGGAGCAGTTCTTC. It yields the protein CASSPAGFGGEQFF.

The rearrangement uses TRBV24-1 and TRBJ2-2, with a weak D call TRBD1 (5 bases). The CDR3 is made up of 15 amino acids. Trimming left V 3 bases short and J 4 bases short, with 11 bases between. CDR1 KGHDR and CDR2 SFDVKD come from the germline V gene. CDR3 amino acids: CATSDKQGCTGELFF. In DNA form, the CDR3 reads TGTGCCACCAGTGATAAGCAGGGCTGCACCGGGGAGCTGTTTTTT.

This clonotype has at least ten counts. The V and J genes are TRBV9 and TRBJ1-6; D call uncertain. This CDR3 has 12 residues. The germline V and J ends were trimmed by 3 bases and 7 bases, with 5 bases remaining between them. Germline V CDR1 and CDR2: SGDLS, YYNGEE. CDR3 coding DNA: TGTGCCAGCAGCGGAGCGAATTCACCCCTCCACTTT. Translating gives CASSGANSPLHF.

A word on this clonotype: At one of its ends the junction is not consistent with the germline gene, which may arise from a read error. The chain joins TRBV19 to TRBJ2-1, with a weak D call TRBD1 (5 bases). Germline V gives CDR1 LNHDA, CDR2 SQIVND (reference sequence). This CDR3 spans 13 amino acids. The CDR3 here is CASSIGQGSEQSF. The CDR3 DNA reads TGTGCCAGTAGTATCGGGCAGGGAAGTGAGCAGTCCTTC.

DNA for the CDR3: TGCAGCGTATGTGACCGGGAGCTGTTTTTT. Amino acid sequence: CSVCDRELFF. The chain carries TRBV29-1 and TRBJ2-2; D not certain. V shed 6 bases and J shed 9 bases, with 8 bases lying between them. This CDR3 has 10 amino acids. Looked up from germline, CDR1 is SQVTM and CDR2 is ANQGSEA.

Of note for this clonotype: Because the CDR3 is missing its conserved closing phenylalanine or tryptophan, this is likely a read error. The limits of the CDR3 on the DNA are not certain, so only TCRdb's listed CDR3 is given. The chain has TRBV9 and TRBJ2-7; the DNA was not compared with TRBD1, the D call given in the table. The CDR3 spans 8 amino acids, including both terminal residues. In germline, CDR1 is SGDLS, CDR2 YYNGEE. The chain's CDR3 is CASSDDRG.

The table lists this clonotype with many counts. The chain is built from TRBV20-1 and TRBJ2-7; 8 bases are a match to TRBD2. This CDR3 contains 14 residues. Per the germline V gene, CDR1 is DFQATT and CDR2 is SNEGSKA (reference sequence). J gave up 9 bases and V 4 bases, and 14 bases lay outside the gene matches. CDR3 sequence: CSATFGGGITGQYF. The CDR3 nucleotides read TGCAGTGCTACTTTTGGCGGGGGGATTACGGGGCAGTACTTC.

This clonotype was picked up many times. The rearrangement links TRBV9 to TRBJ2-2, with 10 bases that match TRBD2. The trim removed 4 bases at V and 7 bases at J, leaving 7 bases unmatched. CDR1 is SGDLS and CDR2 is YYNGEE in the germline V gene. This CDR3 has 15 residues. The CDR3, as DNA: TGTGCCAGCAGCCCAAGCGGGAGGGAGGGCGGGGAGCTGTTTTTT. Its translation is CASSPSGREGGELFF.

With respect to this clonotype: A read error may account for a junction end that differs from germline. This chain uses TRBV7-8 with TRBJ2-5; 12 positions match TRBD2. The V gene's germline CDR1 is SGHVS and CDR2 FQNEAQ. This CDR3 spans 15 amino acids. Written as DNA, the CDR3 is TGTGCCAGCAGCCTAGCGGGAGGGCCAGATCAGACCCAGTACTTC. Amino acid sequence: CASSLAGGPDQTQYF. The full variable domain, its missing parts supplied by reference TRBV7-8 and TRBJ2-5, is GAGVSQSPRYKVAKRGQDVALRCDPISGHVSLFWYQQALGQGPEFLTYFQNEAQLDKSGLPSDRFFAERPEGSVSTLKIQRTQQEDSAVYLCASSLAGGPDQTQYFGPGTRLLVL.

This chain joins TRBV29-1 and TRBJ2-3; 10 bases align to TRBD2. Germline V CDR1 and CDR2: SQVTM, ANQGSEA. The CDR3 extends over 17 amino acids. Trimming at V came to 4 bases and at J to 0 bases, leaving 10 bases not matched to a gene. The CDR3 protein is CSVAGLAGETSTDTQYF. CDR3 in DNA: TGCAGCGTTGCCGGGCTAGCGGGAGAAACGAGCACAGATACGCAGTATTTT.

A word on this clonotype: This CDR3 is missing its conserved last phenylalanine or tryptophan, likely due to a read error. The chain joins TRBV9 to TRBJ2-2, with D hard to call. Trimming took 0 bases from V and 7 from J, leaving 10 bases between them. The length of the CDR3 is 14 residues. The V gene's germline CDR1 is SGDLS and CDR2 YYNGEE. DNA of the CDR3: TGTGCCAGCAGCGTAGGAAGGGTTGGCGGGGAGCTGTTTCTT. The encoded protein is CASSVGRVGGELFL.

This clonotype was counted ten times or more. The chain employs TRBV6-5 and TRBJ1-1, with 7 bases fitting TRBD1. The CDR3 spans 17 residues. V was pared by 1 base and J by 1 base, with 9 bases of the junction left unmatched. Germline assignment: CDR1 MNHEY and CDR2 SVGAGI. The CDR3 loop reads CASSYFAGGMANTEAFF. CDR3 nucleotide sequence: TGTGCCAGCAGTTACTTTGCAGGGGGGATGGCGAACACTGAAGCTTTCTTT.

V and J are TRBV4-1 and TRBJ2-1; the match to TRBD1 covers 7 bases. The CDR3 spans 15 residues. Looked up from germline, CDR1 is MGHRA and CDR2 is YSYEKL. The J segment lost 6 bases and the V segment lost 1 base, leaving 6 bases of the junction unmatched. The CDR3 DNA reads TGCGCCAGCAGCCAAGGACGACAGGGTTGCAATGAGCAGTTCTTC. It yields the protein CASSQGRQGCNEQFF.

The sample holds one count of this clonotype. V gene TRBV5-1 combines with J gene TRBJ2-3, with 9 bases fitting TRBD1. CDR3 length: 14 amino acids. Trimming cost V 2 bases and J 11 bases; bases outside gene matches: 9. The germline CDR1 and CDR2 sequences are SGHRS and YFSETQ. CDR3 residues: CASSFGGTGNEQYF. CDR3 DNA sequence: TGCGCCAGCAGCTTTGGGGGGACAGGGAATGAGCAGTATTTT.

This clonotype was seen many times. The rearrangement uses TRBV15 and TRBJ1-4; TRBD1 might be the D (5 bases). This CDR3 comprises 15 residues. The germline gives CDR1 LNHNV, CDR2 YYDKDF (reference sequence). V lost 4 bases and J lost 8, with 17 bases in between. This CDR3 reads CATSNRQGSGEKLFF. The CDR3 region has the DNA TGTGCCACCAGCAACCGGCAGGGCTCCGGGGAAAAACTGTTTTTT.

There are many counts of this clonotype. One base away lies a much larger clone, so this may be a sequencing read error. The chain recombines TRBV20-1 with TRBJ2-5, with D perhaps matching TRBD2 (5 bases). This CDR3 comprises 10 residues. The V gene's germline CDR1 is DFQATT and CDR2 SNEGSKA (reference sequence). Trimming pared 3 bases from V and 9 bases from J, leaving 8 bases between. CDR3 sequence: CSARVEAQYF. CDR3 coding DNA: TGCAGTGCTAGGGTGGAGGCCCAGTACTTC.

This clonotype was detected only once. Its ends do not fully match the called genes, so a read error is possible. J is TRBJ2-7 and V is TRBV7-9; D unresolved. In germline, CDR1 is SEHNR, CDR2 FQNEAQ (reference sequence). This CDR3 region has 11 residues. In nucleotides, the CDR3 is TGTACCAGCAGCTTGACCAGGGAGCAGTACTTC. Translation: CTSSLTREQYF.

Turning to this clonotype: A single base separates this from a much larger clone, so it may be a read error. CDR3 in amino acids: CASSLANAYEQYF. As DNA, the CDR3 is TGTGCCAGCAGCTTGGCAAATGCCTACGAGCAGTACTTC. The rearrangement uses TRBV5-8 and TRBJ2-7; D not certain. The CDR3 is 13 residues long. V lost 0 bases and J 2 bases, leaving 6 bases between the germline ends. The germline gives CDR1 SGHTS, CDR2 YDEGEE.

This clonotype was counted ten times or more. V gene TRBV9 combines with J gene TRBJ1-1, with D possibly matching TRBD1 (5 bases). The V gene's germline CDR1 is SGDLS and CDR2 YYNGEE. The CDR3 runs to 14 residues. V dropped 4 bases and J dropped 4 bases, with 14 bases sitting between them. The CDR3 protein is CASSTTQGGTEAFF. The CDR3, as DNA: TGTGCCAGCAGCACGACCCAGGGTGGCACTGAAGCTTTCTTT.

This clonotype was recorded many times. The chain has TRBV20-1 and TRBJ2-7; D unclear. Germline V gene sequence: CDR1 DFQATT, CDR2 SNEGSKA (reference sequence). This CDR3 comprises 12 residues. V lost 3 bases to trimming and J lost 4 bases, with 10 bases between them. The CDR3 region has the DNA TGCAGTGCTAGGGCTAGTCAGTACGAGCAGTACTTC. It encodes CSARASQYEQYF.

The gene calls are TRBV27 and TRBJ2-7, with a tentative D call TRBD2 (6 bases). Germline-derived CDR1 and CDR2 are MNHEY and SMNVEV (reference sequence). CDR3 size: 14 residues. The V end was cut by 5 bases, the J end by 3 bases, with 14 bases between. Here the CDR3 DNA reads TGTGCCAGCAGTGTCTCCGGACTAATCTACGAGCAGTACTTC. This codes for CASSVSGLIYEQYF.

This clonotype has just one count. The CDR3 DNA sequence: TGTGCCAGCAGCTTCGGAGAAGACACTAGGAATGAGCAGTTCTTC. Protein sequence: CASSFGEDTRNEQFF. V is TRBV7-6 and J is TRBJ2-1, with D possibly TRBD2 on 5 matching bases. Germline CDR1 reads SGHVS; CDR2 reads FNYEAQ. Trimming took off 3 bases at V and 7 bases at J, with 16 bases between the two ends. CDR3 size: 15 residues.

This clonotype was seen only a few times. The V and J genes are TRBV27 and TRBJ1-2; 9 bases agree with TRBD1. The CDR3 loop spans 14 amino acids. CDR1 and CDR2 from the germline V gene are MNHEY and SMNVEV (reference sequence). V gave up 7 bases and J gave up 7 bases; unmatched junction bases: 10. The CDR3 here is CASKVNRGRIGYTF. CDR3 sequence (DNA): TGTGCCAGCAAGGTTAACAGGGGGCGGATTGGCTACACCTTC.